This T cell receptor beta chain was identified in a study of blood T cell repertoires in COVID-19. As for the study in general: PBMCs, B-cell-depleted T cells, or T cells were the source of the cDNA or gDNA that made up the material.

This CDR3 comprises 15 residues. V was clipped by 1 base and J by 0 bases, with 6 bases between them. Germline assignment: CDR1 SEHNR and CDR2 FQNEAQ (reference sequence). Per the study methods: Amplification of reference gene primers was used by the study to estimate nucleated cell counts. The protocol was immunoSEQ multiplex PCR, while the TCRdb copy is restricted to in-frame clones and leaves out a portion. That table furnishes V, J and clone size, whereas the DNA furnished D and trimming. Here the sample spans roughly 200,000 clones, 70% to 90% being singletons. The chain links TRBV7-9 to TRBJ2-2; D unresolved. The receptor's source is an elderly woman with acute or convalescent COVID-19. Sequencing used peripheral blood. CDR3 amino acids: CASSLGSANTGELFF. Here the CDR3 DNA reads TGTGCCAGCAGCTTAGGCTCAGCGAACACCGGGGAGCTGTTTTTT.